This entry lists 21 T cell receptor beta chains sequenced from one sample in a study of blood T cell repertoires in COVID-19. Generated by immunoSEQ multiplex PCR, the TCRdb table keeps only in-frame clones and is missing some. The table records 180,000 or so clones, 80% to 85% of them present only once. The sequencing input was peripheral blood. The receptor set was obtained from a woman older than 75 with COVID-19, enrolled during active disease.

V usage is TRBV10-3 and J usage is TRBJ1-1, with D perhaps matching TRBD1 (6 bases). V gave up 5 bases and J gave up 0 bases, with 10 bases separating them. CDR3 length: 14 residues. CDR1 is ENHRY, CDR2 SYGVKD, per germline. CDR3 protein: CAISLGHLNTEAFF. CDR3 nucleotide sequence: TGTGCCATCAGTTTGGGACATCTGAACACTGAAGCTTTCTTT.

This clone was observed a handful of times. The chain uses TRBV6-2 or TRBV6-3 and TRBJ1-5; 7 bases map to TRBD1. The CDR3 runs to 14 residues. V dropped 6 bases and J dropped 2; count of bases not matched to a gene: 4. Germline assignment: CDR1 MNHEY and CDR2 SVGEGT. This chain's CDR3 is CASSFDRGNQPQHF. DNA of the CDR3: TGTGCCAGCAGCTTTGACAGGGGCAATCAGCCCCAGCATTTT.

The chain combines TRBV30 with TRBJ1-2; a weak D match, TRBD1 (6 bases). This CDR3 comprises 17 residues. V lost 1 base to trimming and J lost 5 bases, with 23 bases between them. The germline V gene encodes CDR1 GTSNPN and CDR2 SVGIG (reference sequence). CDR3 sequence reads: CAWSDPSTGGRSYGYTF. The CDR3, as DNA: TGTGCCTGGAGTGATCCCTCGACAGGCGGCCGGTCTTATGGCTACACCTTC.

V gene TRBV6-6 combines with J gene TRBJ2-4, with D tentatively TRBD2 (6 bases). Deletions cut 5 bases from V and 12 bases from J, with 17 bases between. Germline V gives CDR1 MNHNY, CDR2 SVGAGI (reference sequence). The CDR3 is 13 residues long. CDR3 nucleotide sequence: TGTGCCAGCAGTCCAAGGAGGGAGACGAGTCAGTACTTC. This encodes CASSPRRETSQYF.

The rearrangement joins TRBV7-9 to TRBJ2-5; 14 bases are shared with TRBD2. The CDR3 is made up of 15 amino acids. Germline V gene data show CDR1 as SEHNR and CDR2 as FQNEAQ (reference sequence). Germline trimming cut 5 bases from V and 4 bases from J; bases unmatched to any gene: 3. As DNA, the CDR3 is TGTGCCAGCAGCACGACTAGCGGGAGGGGAGAGACCCAGTACTTC. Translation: CASSTTSGRGETQYF.

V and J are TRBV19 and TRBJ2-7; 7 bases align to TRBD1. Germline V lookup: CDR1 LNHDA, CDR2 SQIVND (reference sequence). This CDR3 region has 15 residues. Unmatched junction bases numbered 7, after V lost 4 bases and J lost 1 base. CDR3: CASSTTGELSYEQYF. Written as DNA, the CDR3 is TGTGCCAGTAGTACTACAGGGGAACTGTCCTACGAGCAGTACTTC.

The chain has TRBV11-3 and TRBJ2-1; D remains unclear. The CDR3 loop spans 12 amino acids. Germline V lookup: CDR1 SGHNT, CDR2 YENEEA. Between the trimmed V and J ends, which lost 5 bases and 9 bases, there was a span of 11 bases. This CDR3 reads CASSPAGREQFF. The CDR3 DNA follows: TGTGCCAGCAGCCCCGCTGGCCGTGAGCAGTTCTTC.

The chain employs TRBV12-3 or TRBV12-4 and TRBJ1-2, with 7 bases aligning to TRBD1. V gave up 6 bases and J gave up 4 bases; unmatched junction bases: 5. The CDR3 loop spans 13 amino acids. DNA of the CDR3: TGTGCCAGCAGCCGGGACAGAAGCTATGGCTACACCTTC. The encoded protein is CASSRDRSYGYTF.

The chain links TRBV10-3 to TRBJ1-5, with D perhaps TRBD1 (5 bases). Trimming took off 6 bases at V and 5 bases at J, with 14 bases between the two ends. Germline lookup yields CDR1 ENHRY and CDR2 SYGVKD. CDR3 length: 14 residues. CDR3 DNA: TGTGCCATCAGCCACAGTGGGGGGGATCAGCCCCAGCATTTT. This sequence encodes CAISHSGGDQPQHF.

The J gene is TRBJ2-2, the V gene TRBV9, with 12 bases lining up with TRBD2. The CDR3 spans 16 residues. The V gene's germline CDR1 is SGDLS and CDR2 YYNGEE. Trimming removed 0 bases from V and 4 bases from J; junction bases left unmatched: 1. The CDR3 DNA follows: TGTGCCAGCAGCGTAGCTAGCGGGAGGGCCACCGGGGAGCTGTTTTTT. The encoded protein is CASSVASGRATGELFF.

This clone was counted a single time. The CDR3 bases are TGTGCCAGTAGTATATCGGGACTGGGTTCGCTCGATACGCAGTATTTT. This translates into CASSISGLGSLDTQYF. The V gene is TRBV19, the J gene TRBJ2-3; the D gene is possibly TRBD2 (6 bases). V was pared by 2 bases and J by 6 bases, with 18 bases between. Germline V CDR1 and CDR2: LNHDA, SQIVND (reference sequence). The CDR3 length is 16 residues. The variable domain in full, with the rest retrieved from reference TRBV19 and TRBJ2-3, is DGGITQSPKYLFRKEGQNVTLSCEQNLNHDAMYWYRQDPGQGLRLIYYSQIVNDFQKGDIAEGYSVSREKKESFPLTVTSAQKNPTAFYLCASSISGLGSLDTQYFGPGTRLTVL.

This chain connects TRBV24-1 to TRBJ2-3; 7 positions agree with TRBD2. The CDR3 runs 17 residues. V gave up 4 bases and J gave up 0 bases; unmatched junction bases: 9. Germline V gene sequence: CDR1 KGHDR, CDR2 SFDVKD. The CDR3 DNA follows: TGTGCCACCAGTGACACCCGGGGAGGGGTCAGCACAGATACGCAGTATTTT. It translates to CATSDTRGGVSTDTQYF.

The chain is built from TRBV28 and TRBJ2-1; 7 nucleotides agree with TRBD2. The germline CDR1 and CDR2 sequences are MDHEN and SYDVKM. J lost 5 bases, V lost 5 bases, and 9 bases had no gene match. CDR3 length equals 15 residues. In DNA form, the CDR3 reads TGTGCCAGCAGTCTCTCCGGGACTACAAACAATGAGCAGTTCTTC. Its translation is CASSLSGTTNNEQFF.

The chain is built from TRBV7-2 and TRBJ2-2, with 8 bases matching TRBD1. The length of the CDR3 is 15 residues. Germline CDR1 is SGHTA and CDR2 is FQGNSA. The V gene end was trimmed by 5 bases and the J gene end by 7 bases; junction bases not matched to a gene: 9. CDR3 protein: CASSPRGTGFGELFF. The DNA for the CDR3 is TGTGCCAGCAGCCCCCGTGGGACAGGCTTCGGGGAGCTGTTTTTT.

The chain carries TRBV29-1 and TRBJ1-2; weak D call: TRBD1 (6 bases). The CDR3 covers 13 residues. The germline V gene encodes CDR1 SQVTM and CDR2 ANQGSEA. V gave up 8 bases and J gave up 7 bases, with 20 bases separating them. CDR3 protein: CSILDSGDVGYTF. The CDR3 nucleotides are TGCAGCATCCTGGACAGCGGAGACGTTGGCTACACCTTC.

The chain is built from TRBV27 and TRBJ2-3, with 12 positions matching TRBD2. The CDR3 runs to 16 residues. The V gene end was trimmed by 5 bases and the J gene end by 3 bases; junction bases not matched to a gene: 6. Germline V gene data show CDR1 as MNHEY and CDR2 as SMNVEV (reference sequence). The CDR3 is CASSPRLAGATDTQYF. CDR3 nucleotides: TGTGCCAGCAGTCCCAGACTAGCGGGAGCGACAGATACGCAGTATTTT.

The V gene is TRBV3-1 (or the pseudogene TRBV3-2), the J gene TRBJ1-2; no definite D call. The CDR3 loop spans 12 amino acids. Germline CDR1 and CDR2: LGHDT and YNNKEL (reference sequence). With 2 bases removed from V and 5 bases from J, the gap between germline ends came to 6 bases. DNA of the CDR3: TGTGCCAGCAGCCAACAGAATTATGGCTACACCTTC. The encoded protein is CASSQQNYGYTF.

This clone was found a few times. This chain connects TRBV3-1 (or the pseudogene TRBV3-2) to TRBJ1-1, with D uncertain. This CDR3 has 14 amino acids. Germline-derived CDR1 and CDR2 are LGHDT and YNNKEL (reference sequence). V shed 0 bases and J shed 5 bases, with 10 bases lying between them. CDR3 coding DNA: TGTGCCAGCAGCCAAGATAGGGCGGGGACTGAAGCTTTCTTT. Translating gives CASSQDRAGTEAFF.

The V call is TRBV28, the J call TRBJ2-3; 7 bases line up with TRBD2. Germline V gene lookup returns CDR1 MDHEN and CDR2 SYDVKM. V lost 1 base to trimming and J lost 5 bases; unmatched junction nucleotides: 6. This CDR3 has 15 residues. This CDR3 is CASSLLREYVDTQYF. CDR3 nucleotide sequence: TGTGCCAGCAGTTTATTGCGGGAGTACGTAGATACGCAGTATTTT.

The CDR3 here is CASSPLRQVEAFF. For the CDR3, the DNA is TGTGCCAGCAGTCCCCTTCGACAGGTTGAAGCTTTCTTT. This rearrangement joins TRBV3-1 (or the pseudogene TRBV3-2) to TRBJ1-1, with D perhaps TRBD1 (6 bases). This CDR3 has 13 residues. Germline CDR1 and CDR2: LGHDT and YNNKEL (reference sequence). The V end lost 6 bases, the J end lost 7 bases, and 15 bases lay between the germline ends.

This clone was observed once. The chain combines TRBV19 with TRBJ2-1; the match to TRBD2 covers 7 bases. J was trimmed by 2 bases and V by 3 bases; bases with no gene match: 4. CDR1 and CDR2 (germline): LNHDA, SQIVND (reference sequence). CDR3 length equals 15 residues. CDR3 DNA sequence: TGTGCCAGTAGTATGGGGGGGTTCGCCTACAATGAGCAGTTCTTC. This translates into CASSMGGFAYNEQFF.